The 23 T cell receptor beta chains listed next were all sequenced from one sample in a study of shared clonotypes between healthy human individuals. The repertoire was sequenced with immunoSEQ multiplex PCR; TCRdb's copy has only in-frame clones and lacks some. The table has over a million clones, 75% seen once. Sequenced: memory CD4+ T cells sorted from blood. Subset described: CD45RA-negative fraction. The receptor set was obtained from a young man in good health.

The V call is TRBV4-2, the J call TRBJ2-7, with 13 bases fitting TRBD2. CDR1 is LGHNA and CDR2 is YNFKEQ in the germline V gene. Losses at the gene ends were 3 bases for V and 0 bases for J; bases not matched to a gene: 5. The CDR3 is 17 residues long. CDR3 in DNA: TGTGCCAGCAGCCAGCAGACTAGCGGGGGGAGCTCCTACGAGCAGTACTTC. Its protein is CASSQQTSGGSSYEQYF.

The rearrangement uses TRBV11-2 and TRBJ2-1; 7 bases are a match to TRBD1. V lost 4 bases to trimming and J lost 0 bases; unmatched junction nucleotides: 15. Germline V gene data show CDR1 as SGHAT and CDR2 as FQNNGV. The CDR3 length is 19 residues. The CDR3 bases are TGTGCCAGCAGCTCGTACAGGGGACCCCCCAGGAGCTCCTACAATGAGCAGTTCTTC. Translation: CASSSYRGPPRSSYNEQFF.

This sequence joins TRBV4-1 and TRBJ2-3; a weak D match, TRBD2 (5 bases). This CDR3 comprises 16 residues. V was cut by 5 bases and J by 4 bases, with 19 bases left in between. CDR1 is MGHRA, CDR2 YSYEKL, per germline. CDR3 bases: TGCGCCAGCAGCGCCTCAGGAACCGGAGCGGCAGATACGCAGTATTTT. Translated: CASSASGTGAADTQYF.

This clone was observed a few times. The rearrangement links TRBV5-1 to TRBJ2-2; 7 bases fit TRBD2. CDR3 length: 15 residues. Per germline, CDR1 SGHRS and CDR2 YFSETQ. Unmatched junction bases numbered 8, after V lost 4 bases and J lost 5 bases. The CDR3 DNA is TGCGCCAGCAGCCTAGGACTAGATGCAACCGGGGAGCTGTTTTTT. Amino acid sequence: CASSLGLDATGELFF.

The chain is built from TRBV5-8 and TRBJ1-1, with 7 bases that match TRBD1. The trim removed 6 bases at V and 3 bases at J, leaving 5 bases unmatched. Germline V lookup: CDR1 SGHTS, CDR2 YDEGEE. This CDR3 region has 13 residues. CDR3 DNA sequence: TGTGCCAGCATTTACAGGGGAGACACTGAAGCTTTCTTT. As protein: CASIYRGDTEAFF.

This clone showed up just once. The V and J genes are TRBV18 and TRBJ2-7; D gene uncertain. The ends were cut back, 4 bases at V and 3 bases at J, with 7 bases in the middle. There are 12 residues in the CDR3. Germline V CDR1 and CDR2: KGHSH, LQKENI. This CDR3 is CASSRLDYEQYF. In DNA form, the CDR3 reads TGTGCCAGCTCACGACTCGACTACGAGCAGTACTTC.

The chain recombines TRBV6-1 with TRBJ1-1; TRBD1 is a possible D gene (6 bases). Trimming stripped 8 bases from V and 1 base from J, with 11 bases between. CDR3 length: 13 amino acids. Germline lookup yields CDR1 MNHNS and CDR2 SASEGT. CDR3: CASLKTGNTEAFF. The CDR3 coding sequence is TGTGCCAGCCTTAAGACAGGGAACACTGAAGCTTTCTTT.

The rearrangement uses TRBV14 and TRBJ2-2, with TRBD1 matching 9 bases. There are 15 residues in the CDR3. CDR1 and CDR2 from the germline V gene are SGHDN and FVKESK. The V segment lost 8 bases and the J segment 0 bases; nucleotides outside the gene matches: 4. The CDR3 DNA follows: TGTGCCAGCCGACGGACAGGGGCGAACACCGGGGAGCTGTTTTTT. It specifies CASRRTGANTGELFF.

V gene TRBV9 combines with J gene TRBJ1-3, with D unclear. The CDR3 loop spans 16 amino acids. V lost 1 base and J lost 0, with 11 bases in between. Germline CDR1 reads SGDLS; CDR2 reads YYNGEE. CDR3 bases: TGTGCCAGCAGCGTACATTCCAGAGGCTCTGGAAACACCATATATTTT. This encodes CASSVHSRGSGNTIYF.

Notes on this clone: The sample carries other DNA sequences with the same CDR3. The rearrangement links TRBV19 to TRBJ2-7; 8 positions match TRBD1. V shed 5 bases and J 3 bases; nucleotides not matched to a gene: 6. Looked up from germline, CDR1 is LNHDA and CDR2 is SQIVND (reference sequence). The CDR3 spans 14 residues. DNA of the CDR3: TGTGCCAGTAGTTCCCAGGGGGCAGGCTACGAGCAGTACTTC. The encoded protein is CASSSQGAGYEQYF. Full variable domain (rest looked up from reference TRBV19 and TRBJ2-7): DGGITQSPKYLFRKEGQNVTLSCEQNLNHDAMYWYRQDPGQGLRLIYYSQIVNDFQKGDIAEGYSVSREKKESFPLTVTSAQKNPTAFYLCASSSQGAGYEQYFGPGTRLTVT.

Of note for this clone: This sample also contains other DNA sequences that code for the same CDR3. The rearrangement joins TRBV9 to TRBJ2-2, with 8 bases identical to TRBD1. V lost 4 bases to trimming and J lost 8 bases; unmatched junction nucleotides: 7. The CDR3 runs to 14 residues. Germline CDR1 is SGDLS and CDR2 is YYNGEE. CDR3 in amino acids: CASSPRQGAGELFF. In nucleotides, the CDR3 is TGTGCCAGCAGCCCCCGGCAGGGGGCGGGGGAGCTGTTTTTT.

Only a few counts were recorded for this clone. This sample includes further DNA sequences coding for the same CDR3. This rearrangement joins TRBV18 to TRBJ2-3; D remains unclear. From germline, CDR1 is KGHSH and CDR2 LQKENI. The V and J ends lost 3 bases and 5 bases respectively, with 9 bases between them. The CDR3 is 13 residues long. The CDR3 loop reads CASSPPGGDTQYF. DNA for the CDR3: TGTGCCAGCTCACCCCCGGGTGGAGATACGCAGTATTTT.

The chain couples TRBV5-1 to TRBJ1-1, with D maybe TRBD1 (5 bases). The germline V gene encodes CDR1 SGHRS and CDR2 YFSETQ. This CDR3 spans 15 amino acids. The ends were cut back, 3 bases at V and 0 bases at J, with 12 bases in the middle. CDR3 DNA sequence: TGCGCCAGCAGCTCGATGACGGACATGAACACTGAAGCTTTCTTT. Protein sequence: CASSSMTDMNTEAFF.

The chain joins TRBV7-9 to TRBJ1-5, with TRBD1 matching 12 bases. The junction had 10 bases not matched to a gene; V was cut back by 6 bases and J by 1 base. Germline V gene sequence: CDR1 SEHNR, CDR2 FQNEAQ (reference sequence). The CDR3 is 18 amino acids. CDR3 sequence reads: CASSSGTGGGGSNQPQHF. CDR3 nucleotide sequence: TGTGCCAGCAGTTCCGGGACAGGGGGCGGTGGAAGCAATCAGCCCCAGCATTTT.

V and J are TRBV4-1 and TRBJ1-2; a weak D match, TRBD1 (5 bases). Germline lookup yields CDR1 MGHRA and CDR2 YSYEKL. Trimming removed 6 bases at V and 6 bases at J, with 17 bases between. The CDR3 is made up of 14 amino acids. The DNA for the CDR3 is TGCGCCAGCAGTGCTCCTGGGACCCTCAATGGCTACACCTTC. This sequence encodes CASSAPGTLNGYTF.

Comment on this clone: In the same sample, other DNA sequences code for this CDR3. The rearrangement links TRBV6-1 to TRBJ2-1; D not resolved. The V and J ends lost 7 bases and 6 bases respectively, with 4 bases between them. From germline, CDR1 is MNHNS and CDR2 SASEGT. The CDR3 spans 10 residues. The CDR3 DNA reads TGTGCCAGCAACAGCAATGAGCAGTTCTTC. Translation: CASNSNEQFF.

This clone was detected only a few times. The rearrangement uses TRBV30 and TRBJ2-1; no clear D gene. The V end was cut by 4 bases, the J end by 8 bases, with 12 bases between. This CDR3 region has 12 residues. Germline V CDR1 and CDR2: GTSNPN, SVGIG (reference sequence). Here the CDR3 reads CAWTRTEHEQFF. The CDR3 nucleotides read TGTGCCTGGACCCGTACCGAGCATGAGCAGTTCTTC.

Of note for this clone: Other nucleotide sequences in the sample specify the same CDR3. This rearrangement joins TRBV11-2 to TRBJ2-1; TRBD2 matches at 11 bases. This CDR3 has 15 amino acids. V was clipped by 1 base and J by 5 bases; unmatched bases: 1. Per germline, CDR1 SGHAT and CDR2 FQNNGV. The chain's CDR3 is CASSLGLAGNNEQFF. The CDR3 coding sequence is TGTGCCAGCAGCTTAGGACTAGCGGGGAACAATGAGCAGTTCTTC.

The rearrangement joins TRBV5-1 to TRBJ2-7; TRBD1 agrees at 9 bases. Per the germline V gene, CDR1 is SGHRS and CDR2 is YFSETQ. J was trimmed by 2 bases and V by 4 bases; bases with no gene match: 7. The CDR3 length is 15 residues. CDR3 sequence reads: CASSVTGGGPYEQYF. The CDR3 DNA sequence: TGCGCCAGCAGCGTGACAGGGGGAGGACCCTACGAGCAGTACTTC. Variable domain in full (rest from reference TRBV5-1 and TRBJ2-7): KAGVTQTPRYLIKTRGQQVTLSCSPISGHRSVSWYQQTPGQGLQFLFEYFSETQRNKGNFPGRFSGRQFSNSRSEMNVSTLELGDSALYLCASSVTGGGPYEQYFGPGTRLTVT.

This clone was detected only a few times. The genes are TRBV4-1 and TRBJ1-1; no clear D gene. The CDR3 has 13 residues. V dropped 4 bases and J dropped 4 bases, with 10 bases sitting between them. CDR1 and CDR2 (germline): MGHRA, YSYEKL. DNA for the CDR3: TGCGCCAGCAGCCGGGCACAGTTCACTGAAGCTTTCTTT. Its protein product is CASSRAQFTEAFF.

The V call is TRBV7-2, the J call TRBJ1-2, with 7 positions matching TRBD1. Trimming removed 5 bases from V and 7 bases from J; junction bases left unmatched: 4. The germline CDR1 and CDR2 sequences are SGHTA and FQGNSA. CDR3 length: 12 residues. CDR3 sequence (DNA): TGTGCCAGCAGCCCGAGACAGGGTGGCTACACCTTC. Translating gives CASSPRQGGYTF.

To note about this clone: This CDR3 is also generated by other DNA sequences in the sample. The chain recombines TRBV5-1 with TRBJ1-6; a weak D match, TRBD1 (6 bases). Germline lookup yields CDR1 SGHRS and CDR2 YFSETQ. V shed 2 bases and J shed 0 bases, with 12 bases lying between them. The CDR3 loop spans 17 amino acids. As DNA, the CDR3 is TGCGCCAGCAGCTTCGGACAGCGGAGCTCCTATAATTCACCCCTCCACTTT. As protein: CASSFGQRSSYNSPLHF. Based on the CDR3 plus reference TRBV5-1 and TRBJ1-6, the full variable domain is KAGVTQTPRYLIKTRGQQVTLSCSPISGHRSVSWYQQTPGQGLQFLFEYFSETQRNKGNFPGRFSGRQFSNSRSEMNVSTLELGDSALYLCASSFGQRSSYNSPLHFGNGTRLTVT.

Regarding this clone: Other DNA sequences of this sample code for an identical CDR3. The gene calls are TRBV11-3 and TRBJ2-5, with D possibly TRBD2 on 5 matching bases. This CDR3 comprises 12 residues. Germline V gene lookup returns CDR1 SGHNT and CDR2 YENEEA. V was cut by 5 bases and J by 3 bases, with 7 bases left in between. The CDR3 reads CASSLGEETQYF. The CDR3 nucleotides read TGTGCCAGCAGCCTCGGGGAAGAGACCCAGTACTTC.